These 15 T cell receptor beta chains came from one sample sequenced in a study of shared clonotypes between healthy human individuals. Measured with immunoSEQ multiplex PCR; TCRdb has only the in-frame clones, and not every one. The sample carries more than 2,000,000 clones, 85% to 95% recorded once. The sample was naive CD4+ T cells sorted from blood. Subset indicated: CD45RA+ positively selected. The receptors shown here come from a man aged 18 to 30 in good health.

The chain has TRBV5-1 and TRBJ2-5; D ambiguous. The V gene's germline CDR1 is SGHRS and CDR2 YFSETQ. The CDR3 is 13 residues long. Between the trimmed V and J ends, which lost 0 bases and 3 bases, there was a span of 6 bases. The CDR3 region has the DNA TGCGCCAGCAGCTTGGAGGCAGAAGAGACCCAGTACTTC. Its protein is CASSLEAEETQYF.

The rearrangement joins TRBV19 to TRBJ1-1, with D possibly TRBD1 on 6 matching bases. The CDR3 extends over 12 amino acids. Trimming removed 7 bases at V and 4 bases at J, with 10 bases between. Per germline, CDR1 LNHDA and CDR2 SQIVND (reference sequence). The CDR3 reads CASTLQGTEAFF. As DNA, the CDR3 is TGTGCCAGTACCCTACAGGGCACTGAAGCTTTCTTT.

The rearrangement uses TRBV9 and TRBJ2-6; D is uncertain. The CDR3 contains 17 residues. Trimming took off 3 bases at V and 4 bases at J, with 17 bases between the two ends. CDR1 is SGDLS and CDR2 is YYNGEE in the germline V gene. In DNA form, the CDR3 reads TGTGCCAGCAGCGGGCTCTCTTTGAAGACAGGGGCCAACGTCCTGACTTTC. Protein: CASSGLSLKTGANVLTF.

The chain is built from TRBV5-5 and TRBJ1-3; no firm D call. This CDR3 has 15 residues. The V gene lost 4 bases and the J gene lost 2 bases, with 13 bases spanning the gap. Looked up from germline, CDR1 is SGHKS and CDR2 is YYEKEE (reference sequence). The CDR3 coding sequence is TGTGCCAGCAGCCTTTCAGAGACACCTGGAAACACCATATATTTT. This translates into CASSLSETPGNTIYF.

The chain combines TRBV19 with TRBJ1-1; TRBD1 matches at 9 bases. This CDR3 spans 17 amino acids. After removal of 5 bases from V and 0 bases from J, the junction contained 10 bases not matched to a gene. Germline CDR1 and CDR2: LNHDA and SQIVND (reference sequence). This CDR3 is CASSFGTGRTMNTEAFF. CDR3 DNA: TGTGCCAGTAGTTTCGGGACAGGGAGGACGATGAACACTGAAGCTTTCTTT.

The V call is TRBV29-1, the J call TRBJ2-2, with 13 bases matching TRBD2. Germline V CDR1 and CDR2: SQVTM, ANQGSEA. The CDR3 is 18 residues long. The V and J ends lost 3 bases and 2 bases, in that order; junction bases with no gene match: 9. CDR3 nucleotides: TGCAGCGTTGATGGACTAGCGGGGGCCCCCCAAAACACCGGGGAGCTGTTTTTT. It codes for CSVDGLAGAPQNTGELFF.

For this clone: Other DNA sequences in this specimen translate into the identical CDR3. The V gene is TRBV25-1, the J gene TRBJ1-2; 7 bases fit TRBD1. This CDR3 has 12 amino acids. Germline V gene lookup returns CDR1 MGHDK and CDR2 SYGVNS. After removal of 4 bases from V and 7 bases from J, the junction contained 3 bases not matched to a gene. This CDR3 is CASSATGFGYTF. CDR3 bases: TGTGCCAGCAGTGCGACAGGGTTTGGCTACACCTTC.

Note on this clone: This same CDR3 is encoded by further DNA sequences in the sample. This chain links TRBV5-1 with TRBJ1-6; 9 bases are a match to TRBD1. J gave up 10 bases and V 2 bases, and 7 bases lay outside the gene matches. This CDR3 is 15 amino acids long. From germline, CDR1 is SGHRS and CDR2 YFSETQ. The DNA for the CDR3 is TGCGCCAGCAGCTTATCCGGGACAGGGCGATCACCCCTCCACTTT. It is translated as CASSLSGTGRSPLHF.

The rearrangement links TRBV19 to TRBJ2-1; the D call may be TRBD1 or TRBD2 (6 bases each). Per the germline V gene, CDR1 is LNHDA and CDR2 is SQIVND (reference sequence). The CDR3 is 14 residues long. V shed 4 bases and J shed 6 bases, with 13 bases lying between them. The CDR3 sequence: CASSTGGLGNEQFF. The CDR3 DNA follows: TGTGCCAGTAGTACCGGGGGCCTGGGCAATGAGCAGTTCTTC. Supplemented by reference TRBV19 and TRBJ2-1, the full variable domain reads DGGITQSPKYLFRKEGQNVTLSCEQNLNHDAMYWYRQDPGQGLRLIYYSQIVNDFQKGDIAEGYSVSREKKESFPLTVTSAQKNPTAFYLCASSTGGLGNEQFFGPGTRLTVL.

V gene TRBV15 combines with J gene TRBJ1-3, with a possible D match to TRBD1 (5 bases). The CDR3 covers 14 residues. Between the trimmed V and J ends, which lost 9 bases and 0 bases, there was a span of 12 bases. CDR1 is LNHNV, CDR2 YYDKDF, per germline (reference sequence). CDR3: CATRGFGSGNTIYF. The CDR3 nucleotides read TGTGCCACTCGGGGGTTCGGCTCTGGAAACACCATATATTTT.

The rearrangement uses TRBV30 and TRBJ2-3; no clear D. CDR1 is GTSNPN, CDR2 SVGIG, per germline (reference sequence). The CDR3 extends over 13 amino acids. V lost 2 bases to trimming and J lost 4 bases, with 10 bases between them. CDR3 coding DNA: TGTGCCTGGAGTCCACTGACTCCAGATACGCAGTATTTT. Protein product: CAWSPLTPDTQYF.

J is TRBJ2-7 and V is TRBV6-6, with 12 nucleotides matching TRBD2. The CDR3 has 14 residues. Germline trimming cut 8 bases from V and 6 bases from J; bases unmatched to any gene: 8. Germline values: CDR1 MNHNY, CDR2 SVGAGI (reference sequence). This CDR3 reads CASALLAGGTEQYF. The CDR3 DNA reads TGTGCCAGCGCCTTACTAGCGGGAGGCACCGAGCAGTACTTC.

The chain uses TRBV6-6 and TRBJ2-3; 7 bases align to TRBD1. CDR1 and CDR2 from the germline V gene are MNHNY and SVGAGI (reference sequence). This CDR3 region has 12 residues. Losses at the gene ends were 6 bases for V and 6 bases for J; bases not matched to a gene: 3. In DNA form, the CDR3 reads TGTGCCAGCAGGACAGGGCCGGATACGCAGTATTTT. Its protein is CASRTGPDTQYF.

The gene calls are TRBV7-9 and TRBJ2-2, with D tentatively TRBD1 (6 bases). Germline assignment: CDR1 SEHNR and CDR2 FQNEAQ (reference sequence). The CDR3 loop spans 19 amino acids. V lost 6 bases, J lost 4 bases, and 27 bases lay in between. CDR3: CASSSTHRVGEKGTGELFF. The CDR3 nucleotides are TGTGCCAGCAGTTCCACTCACAGGGTTGGGGAAAAGGGCACCGGGGAGCTGTTTTTT.

The chain recombines TRBV21-1 with TRBJ1-3; the tabulated D call, TRBD1, remains unverified against the DNA. TRBV21-1 is tagged as a pseudogene. The CDR3 runs to 16 residues. The CDR3 DNA is TGTGCCAGCAGCAAAGAGAGGACAGGGGCCGGAAACACCATATATTTT. It codes for CASSKERTGAGNTIYF.